Here is one T cell receptor beta chain with its context. This clone was counted only a few times. The clone's antigen remains unknown. Base qualities are not provided; no much larger clone lies one nucleotide away. The library was generated by the immunoSEQ multiplex PCR assay. The multiplex PCR relied on a mix of 60 forward primers for TCR Vbeta segments and 13 reverse primers for TCR Jbeta segments. The CDR3 region of rearranged TCR beta genes was amplified from genomic DNA by a multiplex PCR assay. The amplified TCR beta libraries were sequenced on the Illumina HiSeq System as 87-base-pair reads. The original pipeline was this. In a later analysis, 70 million to 95 million unique TCR beta chains were counted across the 500 to 700 repertoires, and around 10 million of these chains were shared by at least two donors. Raw reads were error-corrected and collapsed into unique sequences with a nearest-neighbor algorithm that merged closely related sequences to remove PCR and sequencing errors. Alignment of CDR3 sequences to IMGT reference sequences was used to assign V, D and J gene segments. Each retained sequence needed at least a six-nucleotide match to both a V gene segment and a J gene segment. A rearrangement was called productive if the CDR3 had no stop codons and remained in frame with V and J, and every other rearrangement was called non-productive. CDR3 was defined according to IMGT convention as the region running from the second conserved V-encoded cysteine to the conserved J-encoded phenylalanine. The earlier analysis of approximately 500 of the donors excluded sequences that lacked an unambiguous match to a single V gene segment. In an earlier analysis of 587 of the donors, a V segment was called functional when productive rearrangements were above 56.7%, and segregating when the standard deviation between donors exceeded 5%. A statistical classification framework was built to diagnose cytomegalovirus status from the catalog of TCR beta chain sequences. V and J gene assignment, in a later analysis, came from comparing TCR nucleotide sequences with IMGT/GENE-DB human TR gene sequences. In a later analysis, CDR3 sequences and most-parsimonious VDJ recombination scenarios were assigned using the TCRdist pipeline. A later analysis defined each TCR beta chain by its CDR3 amino acid sequence plus V-gene family, and excluded reads lacking a unique V-gene family. A later analysis removed several hundred highly shared, low-generation-probability nucleotide sequences to deal with suspected cross-contamination and a sequencing artifact. In a later analysis, a clonal expansion index for each public chain was calculated from normalized within-repertoire ranks of inferred template counts. Generation probabilities in a later analysis came from a VDJ recombination model fitted to out-of-frame rearrangements, and those results were checked against IGoR. In a later analysis, hypergeometric tests were used to score TCR-TCR, TCR-HLA and TCR-CMV co-occurrence, with a repertoire-size bias correction applied to TCR pairs. False discovery rates were estimated in a later analysis by permuting HLA or CMV assignments 20 times. In a later analysis, co-occurring TCRs were grouped using DBSCAN, and TCRdist sequence similarity was added for clustering within HLA-allele-positive subsets. Repertoires with fewer than 30,000 or more than 120,000 public chains were left out of co-occurrence clustering, as were several repertoires with anomalous nucleotide sharing. Not all clones reach the TCRdb copy of this immuneACCESS table, which keeps in-frame sequences only. Checked studies attribute under half of the gap to unresolved V genes and leave the rest unexplained. V, J and clone size derive from that table, while D and trimming were established from the DNA sequence. The sample includes roughly 100,000 clones, with 76% observed a single time. The ten largest make up around 5.3% of the sample.

In total, around 600 healthy bone marrow donors made up the cohort. At the time of sampling, every cohort member was nominally healthy, though immune exposures that went unrecorded were likely present. The donor tested CMV seropositive and was one of the 289 seropositive cohort members. Every donor gave a peripheral blood sample, and the peripheral blood mononuclear cells from that sample were used for TCR beta sequencing. Genomic DNA extraction from the blood cell samples was performed with the Qiagen DNeasy Blood Extraction Kit. Compared with germline, V lacks 5 bases and J lacks 6 bases; bases without a gene match: 11. The CDR3 covers 18 residues, taking in both the cysteine and the phenylalanine. Only the CDR3 region is kept as DNA, spanning 54 bases read in frame from base 1. CDR1 and CDR2 were assigned from the germline V gene (reference sequence) as SEHNR and FQNEAQ. The sample belongs to a study of cytomegalovirus exposure and HLA in healthy donors (dated 2017 in TCRdb). Study-level background: An earlier analysis of roughly 610 of the donors reported 276 Gb of sequence data and 95 million to 140 million unique TCR beta sequences obtained from about 200 million T cells. A later analysis re-analyzed previously published TCR beta repertoires from approximately 700 donors and added high-resolution HLA genotyping to study TCR occurrence patterns. HLA typing included class I and class II loci at four-digit resolution. About 5 DR-DQ haplotypes were handled as single units for association and clustering, since linkage in the cohort was strong. Donor age, sex, ethnicity and CMV serostatus were compiled together with the repertoire data. Of the roughly 400 genotyped donors, 65% to 90% were placed in the genetic ancestry cluster associated with self-reported Caucasian donors. Every repertoire in the discovery cohort had been generated on one and the same sequencing platform. The study aimed to test whether signatures of past pathogen exposure could be identified by cataloging public T cell receptors. Among 350 to 400 genotyped donors of the cohort, an average of about 240,000 unique TCR beta nucleotide sequences were sequenced per donor, 15% to 20% of them non-productive. To decide whether each TCR beta V gene segment behaved as functional or pseudogenic, an earlier analysis of 587 of the donors relied on high-throughput TCR beta sequencing. The study combined high-throughput TCR immunosequencing, statistical association of individual TCRs with disease status, and machine learning to predict cytomegalovirus infection status. Along with the roughly 700-subject first cohort, a separate validation cohort of over 90 different subjects was used. Typing coverage varied by locus: roughly 620-640 donors for A, B, C, DRB1 and DQB1; 522 for DQA1; about 570 for DPA1; approximately 470 for DPB1. In the later analysis, no new phenotypic data were used to find candidate immune exposures; instead, reliance was placed on TCR beta sequences and their occurrence across donors. Roughly 290 gigabases of sequencing data and around 88 million unique TCR sequences made up an early release that covered some 640 HLA-typed donors. The T cell repertoires of 670 or so subjects were profiled by immunosequencing and related to cytomegalovirus serostatus. Genome-wide SNP genotypes for about 55% of the roughly 670 donors were used in a later genetic analysis, which treated that subset as a discovery cohort.

Summary of the overall study and its limitations: Compared with the approximately 600-donor mean, donors in an Asian-associated ancestry cluster had fewer N-insertions in productive TCRs, according to a later genetic analysis. A later analysis found that HLA-associated TCR beta chains were more clonally expanded and had lower generation probabilities than equally common non-associated chains. A later analysis found that most CMV-associated TCR beta chains appeared HLA-restricted, with HLA associations seemingly driven largely by CMV exposure. A further reported finding was that TCR beta sequences accurately predicted the HLA-A and HLA-B alleles for most subjects in the first cohort. In this cohort, only TCR beta chains were sequenced, and detectable features were limited by the absence of alpha or paired-chain data. Roughly uniform sequencing depth across donors was assumed in presence/absence analyses, although this assumption may not hold. While some public TCRs were present in many individuals, most TCR sequences turned up only very rarely across donors. When HLA alleles, especially DR and DQ, strongly co-occurred, attributing TCR associations to individual alleles was difficult. Because the 87-base-pair reads could not distinguish some IMGT-functional V segments, including TRBV6-2 and TRBV6-3, those segments were excluded. For the cohort, immune exposure information was limited to CMV serostatus. A later analysis reported that several top co-occurrence clusters appeared linked to parvovirus B19, influenza, CMV and Epstein-Barr virus. A later analysis associated about 18,000 TCR beta sequences with specific HLA alleles at a false discovery rate of 0.05. It was suggested by the authors that the approach could potentially be generalized to other disease states and immunological phenotypes. An association between a missense DCLRE1C variant and V-gene and J-gene trimming of TCR beta chains was found in a later genetic analysis and replicated in an independent cohort. A few of the identified cytomegalovirus-associated TCR beta chains were confirmed in vitro to be specific for cytomegalovirus antigens. A cluster of highly shared sequence variants was judged likely to be a technical artifact of the sequencing pipeline. In an earlier analysis of 587 of the donors, most TCR beta V segments appeared in productive rearrangements about 87% or about 30% of the time, broadly matching IMGT annotations. Cytomegalovirus status was reported to be diagnosed by the classifier with high specificity and sensitivity in both the original and validation cohorts. A total of 150 to 200 TCR beta chains were listed by the study as associated with cytomegalovirus. Correlated functional status among segregating V segments might be attributable to linkage disequilibrium, but an unknown experimental factor could not be ruled out. Because some donors lacked HLA typing at each locus, the association tests relied only on the typed subset. Because counts were too low, approximately 15 rarely observed V segments, including chromosome 9 orphons, were excluded from the earlier analysis of 500 to 700 of the donors. In a later analysis, the rate of TCR association differed among HLA loci, with DRB1 alleles having the most associated TCRs and HLA-C alleles having the fewest.

The sequencing input was PBMCs. The receptor chain draws on TRBV7-9 and TRBJ2-1; 15 bases in between match TRBD2. This TCR came from a man aged 30-40 years in good health and CMV-seropositive. The nucleotide sequence is TGTGCCAGCAGCAACAGGGGACTAGCGGGAGGATCTGGCAATGAGCAGTTCTTC. Its translation is CASSNRGLAGGSGNEQFF.